This T cell receptor (beta chain) emerged from a study of blood T cells in healthy people across ages. Remarks on this clonotype: Its antigen is still unknown.

The study, taken as a whole, reports: Changes in expanded clonotypes were possibly confounded, as the CMV status of donors was unknown. More naive CD4+ cells and higher diversity were found in long-lived than in aged donors.

They isolated at least 6.5 million PBMCs from each sample. The use of a sample-barcoded 5' primer and a J-beta primer mix characterized a second PCR of 7 to 11 cycles. TCRdb recomputed calls from the 5' RACE reads with MiXCR, one row per CDR3 protein. The sample yields approximately 1,100,000 distinct CDR3 sequences, 45% seen once. The germline gives CDR1 SGHRS, CDR2 YFSETQ. The CDR3 is 16 residues long. Material for sequencing was blood. The chain couples TRBV5-1 to TRBJ2-4, with TRBD2 matching 8 bases. Matching the DNA end better, TRBJ2-7 makes the J call doubtful. This sequence originates from a woman in her sixties in good health. The CDR3 DNA reads as TGCGCCAGCAGCCCACAAAACGGGGGGGCTTTCTACGAGCAGTACTTC. Translated, it gives CASSPQNGGAFYEQYF.